This entry lists 27 T cell receptor beta chains sequenced from one sample in a study of cytomegalovirus exposure and HLA in healthy donors. The PCR contained 60 Vbeta and 13 Jbeta primers. Only in-frame clones appear in the TCRdb table, and some are missing; sequencing was by immunoSEQ multiplex PCR. The sample table includes roughly 72,000 clones. Sequenced input: PBMCs. These receptors came from a man younger than 30 in good health and CMV-seropositive.

The rearrangement joins TRBV9 to TRBJ2-2; D remains unclear. The ends were cut back, 4 bases at V and 7 bases at J, with 11 bases in the middle. Germline assignment: CDR1 SGDLS and CDR2 YYNGEE. The CDR3 loop spans 13 amino acids. In DNA form, the CDR3 reads TGTGCCAGCAGCCCTGGAGTGTTCGGGGAGCTGTTTTTT. Translating gives CASSPGVFGELFF.

V is TRBV2 and J is TRBJ1-2; 9 bases agree with TRBD1. The CDR3 runs to 14 residues. Germline-derived CDR1 and CDR2 are SNHLY and FYNNEI. V shed 4 bases and J 7 bases; nucleotides not matched to a gene: 7. In DNA form, the CDR3 reads TGTGCCAGCAGTGCGGACAGGGGTTTTGGTGGCTACACCTTC. It is translated as CASSADRGFGGYTF.

The chain employs TRBV19 and TRBJ1-1; D may be TRBD1 (5 bases). V was clipped by 6 bases and J by 1 base, with 18 bases between them. The V gene's germline CDR1 is LNHDA and CDR2 SQIVND (reference sequence). CDR3 length: 16 amino acids. The CDR3 DNA sequence: TGTGCCAGTAGCGTCAGGGAGGCGACGCCGAACACTGAAGCTTTCTTT. It codes for CASSVREATPNTEAFF.

The rearrangement uses TRBV6-5 and TRBJ1-1; no definite D call. V lost 0 bases and J lost 6, with 11 bases in between. This CDR3 is built from 14 residues. CDR1 and CDR2 from the germline V gene are MNHEY and SVGAGI. The CDR3 sequence is CASSYSPGGPEAFF. CDR3 nucleotide sequence: TGTGCCAGCAGTTACTCCCCAGGAGGCCCTGAAGCTTTCTTT.

The chain carries TRBV6-7 and TRBJ2-5; 7 bases align to TRBD1. TRBV6-7 is designated an ORF whose function remains uncertain. CDR3 length: 14 amino acids. With 4 bases clipped from V and 3 bases from J, the junction kept 5 bases outside the gene matches. CDR3 protein: CASSCNRGKETQYF. CDR3 in DNA: TGTGCCAGCAGTTGCAACAGGGGAAAAGAGACCCAGTACTTC.

V is TRBV28 and J is TRBJ1-1, with D maybe TRBD1 (5 bases). V lost 5 bases to trimming and J lost 3 bases, with 13 bases between them. The CDR3 has 14 residues. Germline CDR1 and CDR2: MDHEN and SYDVKM. CDR3 nucleotides: TGTGCCAGCAGTGTCCGCGGGGGATACACTGAAGCTTTCTTT. It specifies CASSVRGGYTEAFF.

With regard to this clone: Other DNA sequences of this sample code for an identical CDR3. CDR3 nucleotide sequence: TGCGCCAGCAGCTTGTATCGGGGAAATGAAAAACTGTTTTTT. This gives the protein CASSLYRGNEKLFF. The chain is built from TRBV5-1 and TRBJ1-4; D is uncertain. This CDR3 is built from 14 residues. Germline loops: CDR1 SGHRS, CDR2 YFSETQ. Trimming pared 1 base from V and 5 bases from J, leaving 9 bases between.

V is TRBV5-1 and J is TRBJ1-2; tentatively, D is TRBD1 (5 bases). Trimming took 2 bases from V and 4 from J, leaving 12 bases between them. From germline, CDR1 is SGHRS and CDR2 YFSETQ. The CDR3 is 14 residues long. This CDR3 reads CASSFPSDSYGYTF. CDR3 coding DNA: TGCGCCAGCAGCTTTCCTTCCGACAGCTATGGCTACACCTTC.

This chain links TRBV28 with TRBJ1-2, with D perhaps TRBD1 (6 bases). The CDR3 totals 12 residues. V was trimmed by 6 bases and J by 4 bases, leaving 9 bases between them. Per germline, CDR1 MDHEN and CDR2 SYDVKM. The CDR3, as DNA: TGTGCCAGCAGGGGGGCCGGCTATGGCTACACCTTC. This translates into CASRGAGYGYTF.

The rearrangement joins TRBV7-9 to TRBJ2-2; the match to TRBD2 covers 10 bases. The V gene's germline CDR1 is SEHNR and CDR2 FQNEAQ (reference sequence). CDR3 length: 17 amino acids. After removal of 5 bases from V and 3 bases from J, the junction contained 9 bases not matched to a gene. The DNA for the CDR3 is TGTGCCAGCAGCGAACCTAGACTAGCGGGTGACACCGGGGAGCTGTTTTTT. Residues: CASSEPRLAGDTGELFF.

This chain connects TRBV28 to TRBJ2-1; 7 positions match TRBD2. CDR3 length equals 16 residues. Germline lookup yields CDR1 MDHEN and CDR2 SYDVKM. The J segment lost 3 bases and the V segment lost 6 bases, leaving 11 bases of the junction unmatched. CDR3 DNA sequence: TGTGCCAGCAGCTCTCCGATAGCGGGCCACTACAATGAGCAGTTCTTC. It codes for CASSSPIAGHYNEQFF. The full variable domain, its missing parts supplied by reference TRBV28 and TRBJ2-1, is DVKVTQSSRYLVKRTGEKVFLECVQDMDHENMFWYRQDPGLGLRLIYFSYDVKMKEKGDIPEGYSVSREKKERFSLILESASTNQTSMYLCASSSPIAGHYNEQFFGPGTRLTVL.

The CDR3 DNA follows: TGTGCCAGCAGCGGACAGTTGAGCTCCTACGAGCAGTACTTC. Its protein is CASSGQLSSYEQYF. This chain uses TRBV27 with TRBJ2-7; a weak D match, TRBD1 (6 bases). V was trimmed by 6 bases and J by 0 bases, leaving 12 bases between them. The CDR3 is 14 residues long. CDR1 and CDR2 from the germline V gene are MNHEY and SMNVEV (reference sequence).

The chain uses TRBV28 and TRBJ2-7; 11 positions agree with TRBD1. The CDR3 runs 16 residues. Germline CDR1 and CDR2: MDHEN and SYDVKM. The V segment lost 5 bases and the J segment 4 bases; nucleotides outside the gene matches: 10. CDR3: CASSTRTGGALYEQYF. The CDR3 region has the DNA TGTGCCAGCAGTACCCGGACAGGGGGCGCATTGTACGAGCAGTACTTC.

The V gene is TRBV5-1, the J gene TRBJ2-2; D remains ambiguous. V lost 4 bases, J lost 4 bases, and 8 bases lay in between. This CDR3 is built from 13 residues. From germline, CDR1 is SGHRS and CDR2 YFSETQ. The CDR3 region has the DNA TGCGCCAGCAGCACTCCGGGCACCGGGGAGCTGTTTTTT. It specifies CASSTPGTGELFF.

The rearrangement uses TRBV5-8 and TRBJ2-7, with a tentative D call TRBD1 (6 bases). The length of the CDR3 is 13 residues. V lost 0 bases and J lost 4, with 8 bases in between. The germline V gene has CDR1 SGHTS and CDR2 YDEGEE. The DNA for the CDR3 is TGTGCCAGCAGCTTGGGACAGGTGTACGAGCAGTACTTC. Translation: CASSLGQVYEQYF.

The chain recombines TRBV19 with TRBJ1-4; TRBD1 aligns across 9 bases. Germline CDR1 and CDR2: LNHDA and SQIVND (reference sequence). V was clipped by 3 bases and J by 7 bases; unmatched bases: 3. This CDR3 spans 14 amino acids. CDR3 region: CASSMGQGFEKLFF. The CDR3 nucleotides are TGTGCCAGTAGTATGGGACAGGGATTTGAAAAACTGTTTTTT.

The gene calls are TRBV6-5 and TRBJ1-1, with TRBD1 identical over 8 bases. Germline CDR1 reads MNHEY; CDR2 reads SVGAGI. This CDR3 comprises 13 residues. Trimming removed 7 bases from V and 5 bases from J; junction bases left unmatched: 6. The CDR3 region is CASTGQGRTEAFF. In DNA form, the CDR3 reads TGTGCCAGCACTGGACAGGGTCGGACTGAAGCTTTCTTT.

The chain recombines TRBV25-1 with TRBJ2-7, with D possibly TRBD2 on 5 matching bases. The CDR3 runs to 16 residues. Germline V gene lookup returns CDR1 MGHDK and CDR2 SYGVNS. V was trimmed by 3 bases and J by 6 bases, leaving 21 bases between them. The CDR3 spells CASSDSTTIRTSEQYF. CDR3 DNA sequence: TGTGCCAGCAGTGATTCGACTACCATCCGGACCAGCGAGCAGTACTTC.

The chain couples TRBV6-1 to TRBJ2-7; TRBD1 aligns across 7 bases. Germline CDR1 reads MNHNS; CDR2 reads SASEGT. Losses at the gene ends were 4 bases for V and 3 bases for J; bases not matched to a gene: 6. This CDR3 spans 14 amino acids. The CDR3 DNA follows: TGTGCCAGCAGTGTGACAGGGTATTTCTACGAGCAGTACTTC. It codes for CASSVTGYFYEQYF.

The V gene is TRBV5-1, the J gene TRBJ2-7, with a weak D call TRBD2 (6 bases). This CDR3 spans 16 amino acids. Trimming left V 3 bases short and J 3 bases short, with 19 bases between. Germline loops: CDR1 SGHRS, CDR2 YFSETQ. This CDR3 is CASSSAAGWSNYEQYF. DNA of the CDR3: TGCGCCAGCAGCTCCGCCGCGGGATGGAGTAACTACGAGCAGTACTTC. Full variable domain (rest looked up from reference TRBV5-1 and TRBJ2-7): KAGVTQTPRYLIKTRGQQVTLSCSPISGHRSVSWYQQTPGQGLQFLFEYFSETQRNKGNFPGRFSGRQFSNSRSEMNVSTLELGDSALYLCASSSAAGWSNYEQYFGPGTRLTVT.

The chain carries TRBV5-1 and TRBJ1-2, with 8 bases that match TRBD1. The V and J ends lost 3 bases and 6 bases, in that order; junction bases with no gene match: 7. From germline, CDR1 is SGHRS and CDR2 YFSETQ. This CDR3 region has 14 residues. In DNA, the CDR3 is TGCGCCAGCAGCTCGCAGGGGGCTGGAGATGGCTACACCTTC. This translates into CASSSQGAGDGYTF.

The V call is TRBV6-1, the J call TRBJ2-1; D perhaps matches TRBD2 (5 bases). The CDR3 runs to 13 residues. Trimming removed 0 bases at V and 7 bases at J, with 7 bases between. Germline V gene lookup returns CDR1 MNHNS and CDR2 SASEGT. The CDR3 here is CASSEAGGNEQFF. The CDR3 DNA reads as TGTGCCAGCAGTGAAGCGGGCGGGAATGAGCAGTTCTTC.

The rearrangement uses TRBV6-1 and TRBJ2-7; D is possibly TRBD1 (6 bases). This CDR3 is 14 amino acids long. V lost 10 bases and J lost 1, with 17 bases in between. Germline CDR1 and CDR2: MNHNS and SASEGT. CDR3 residues: CATRQEPKSYEQYF. Written as DNA, the CDR3 is TGTGCCACCCGACAGGAGCCGAAATCCTACGAGCAGTACTTC.

The rearrangement uses TRBV19 and TRBJ2-1; 8 bases are a match to TRBD1. There are 15 residues in the CDR3. The germline V gene has CDR1 LNHDA and CDR2 SQIVND (reference sequence). The trim removed 7 bases at V and 2 bases at J, leaving 7 bases unmatched. CDR3 in amino acids: CASTPEDRAYNEQFF. The CDR3 nucleotides are TGTGCCAGTACCCCTGAGGACAGGGCCTACAATGAGCAGTTCTTC.

The chain couples TRBV5-4 to TRBJ2-2, with 8 bases identical to TRBD2. Germline V gives CDR1 SGHNT, CDR2 YYREEE (reference sequence). The CDR3 totals 15 residues. V gave up 1 base and J gave up 3 bases; unmatched junction bases: 2. The CDR3 DNA reads TGTGCCAGCAGCTTGACGGGAGGGTACACCGGGGAGCTGTTTTTT. It specifies CASSLTGGYTGELFF.

The J gene is TRBJ2-2, the V gene TRBV5-1; 15 bases align to TRBD2. Trimming removed 3 bases from V and 0 bases from J; junction bases left unmatched: 0. Looked up from germline, CDR1 is SGHRS and CDR2 is YFSETQ. The CDR3 sequence is 17 residues long. The CDR3 is CASSWTSGGANTGELFF. Here the CDR3 DNA reads TGCGCCAGCAGCTGGACTAGCGGGGGGGCGAACACCGGGGAGCTGTTTTTT.

V is TRBV7-2 and J is TRBJ2-2; D uncertain. The CDR3 sequence is 16 residues long. Germline loops: CDR1 SGHTA, CDR2 FQGNSA. V gave up 1 base and J gave up 2 bases, with 11 bases separating them. CDR3 sequence reads: CASSLVARSNTGELFF. For the CDR3, the DNA is TGTGCCAGCAGCTTAGTGGCTAGATCCAACACCGGGGAGCTGTTTTTT.